The 32 T cell receptor beta chains listed next were all sequenced from one sample in a study of blood T cell repertoires in COVID-19. This table comes from immunoSEQ multiplex PCR, and its TCRdb copy is limited to in-frame clones, with some not included. The sample has more than 350,000 clones, about 87% seen once; the top ten hold under 11%. Sequenced: peripheral blood. These TCRs come from a woman in her 30s with COVID-19, enrolled during active disease.

This rearrangement joins TRBV18 to TRBJ2-7, with 9 bases that match TRBD1. Losses at the gene ends were 0 bases for V and 0 bases for J; bases not matched to a gene: 0. The CDR3 sequence is 15 residues long. Germline V CDR1 and CDR2: KGHSH, LQKENI. In nucleotides, the CDR3 is TGTGCCAGCTCACCACCGGGACAGGGCTCCTACGAGCAGTACTTC. This encodes CASSPPGQGSYEQYF. The full variable domain, completed using reference TRBV18 and TRBJ2-7, is NAGVMQNPRHLVRRRGQEARLRCSPMKGHSHVYWYRQLPEEGLKFMVYLQKENIIDESGMPKERFSAEFPKEGPSILRIQQVVRGDSAAYFCASSPPGQGSYEQYFGPGTRLTVT.

The CDR3 DNA follows: TGTGCCAGCAGTTTCTGGGAGGGGAAACTGTTTTTT. It specifies CASSFWEGKLFF. The J gene is TRBJ1-4, the V gene TRBV28, with D perhaps matching TRBD1 (5 bases). Looked up from germline, CDR1 is MDHEN and CDR2 is SYDVKM. The V end was cut by 3 bases, the J end by 11 bases, with 10 bases between. This CDR3 is 12 amino acids long.

This clone was counted a single time. The genes are TRBV4-2 and TRBJ1-2, with TRBD1 identical over 7 bases. CDR1 is LGHNA and CDR2 is YNFKEQ in the germline V gene. Losses at the gene ends were 0 bases for V and 3 bases for J; bases not matched to a gene: 7. The CDR3 has 16 residues. CDR3 sequence reads: CASSQDIQGEDYGYTF. CDR3 in DNA: TGTGCCAGCAGCCAAGATATCCAGGGGGAAGACTATGGCTACACCTTC.

This chain uses TRBV7-2 with TRBJ2-7; D perhaps matches TRBD2 (6 bases). The germline V gene encodes CDR1 SGHTA and CDR2 FQGNSA. V lost 1 base to trimming and J lost 0 bases, with 10 bases between them. The CDR3 runs to 15 residues. The DNA for the CDR3 is TGTGCCAGCAGCTTAGGGACTATTAGCTCCTACGAGCAGTACTTC. Amino acids: CASSLGTISSYEQYF.

This sequence joins TRBV15 and TRBJ2-7; unclear D gene. This CDR3 spans 15 amino acids. CDR1 and CDR2 from the germline V gene are LNHNV and YYDKDF (reference sequence). Trimming took 1 base from V and 1 from J, leaving 11 bases between them. CDR3 region: CATSRAEAGSYEQYF. The DNA for the CDR3 is TGTGCCACCAGCAGAGCTGAAGCAGGTTCCTACGAGCAGTACTTC.

The V gene is TRBV7-9, the J gene TRBJ2-7, with D perhaps being TRBD1 or TRBD2 (6 bases each). Trimming left V 5 bases short and J 6 bases short, with 11 bases between. Looked up from germline, CDR1 is SEHNR and CDR2 is FQNEAQ (reference sequence). The CDR3 is 12 amino acids. This chain's CDR3 is CASSLGGREQYF. The CDR3, as DNA: TGTGCCAGCAGCCTAGGGGGGCGCGAGCAGTACTTC.

The rearrangement links TRBV25-1 to TRBJ2-2, with D perhaps matching TRBD2 (5 bases). The germline V and J ends were trimmed by 3 bases and 4 bases, with 15 bases remaining between them. The CDR3 loop spans 16 amino acids. The germline gives CDR1 MGHDK, CDR2 SYGVNS. The CDR3 region is CASSDSSGGRTGELFF. DNA for the CDR3: TGTGCCAGCAGTGATTCGTCGGGCGGGCGCACCGGGGAGCTGTTTTTT.

The gene calls are TRBV4-1 and TRBJ2-2, with 9 bases matching TRBD1. Germline loops: CDR1 MGHRA, CDR2 YSYEKL. The CDR3 spans 15 residues. V gave up 4 bases and J gave up 7 bases; unmatched junction bases: 7. This CDR3 reads CASSPAGTGFGELFF. In DNA form, the CDR3 reads TGCGCCAGCAGCCCGGCCGGGACAGGGTTCGGGGAGCTGTTTTTT.

This clone was observed a single time. This chain uses TRBV30 with TRBJ2-7; D is unclear. The CDR3 extends over 11 amino acids. Germline loops: CDR1 GTSNPN, CDR2 SVGIG (reference sequence). V was trimmed by 7 bases and J by 3 bases, leaving 10 bases between them. CDR3 in amino acids: CASTMGYEQYF. As DNA, the CDR3 is TGTGCCTCAACTATGGGCTACGAGCAGTACTTC.

V gene TRBV27 combines with J gene TRBJ2-7; D is perhaps TRBD2 (5 bases). Germline-derived CDR1 and CDR2 are MNHEY and SMNVEV (reference sequence). V lost 4 bases and J 5 bases, leaving 12 bases between the germline ends. The CDR3 runs 13 residues. CDR3 nucleotides: TGTGCCAGCAGTTCCCGGACTGGCCACGAGCAGTACTTC. It is translated as CASSSRTGHEQYF.

The chain uses TRBV7-2 and TRBJ2-1, with 7 bases identical to TRBD2. V was pared by 6 bases and J by 12 bases, with 5 bases of the junction left unmatched. Germline CDR1 and CDR2: SGHTA and FQGNSA. The CDR3 is 11 residues long. Here the CDR3 DNA reads TGTGCCAGCAGTTCAGCGGGACGGCAGTTCTTC. Amino acid sequence: CASSSAGRQFF.

This rearrangement joins TRBV6-2 or TRBV6-3 to TRBJ1-4; no clear D gene. Per the germline V gene, CDR1 is MNHEY and CDR2 is SVGEGT. This CDR3 is 14 amino acids long. V was pared by 6 bases and J by 0 bases, with 8 bases between. The CDR3 region has the DNA TGTGCCAGCAGCACCCCGGCAACTAATGAAAAACTGTTTTTT. It codes for CASSTPATNEKLFF.

The chain combines TRBV15 with TRBJ2-7, with 10 bases that match TRBD1. CDR1 LNHNV and CDR2 YYDKDF come from the germline V gene (reference sequence). The length of the CDR3 is 16 residues. J lost 3 bases, V lost 4 bases, and 9 bases had no gene match. CDR3 in amino acids: CATSTRVRTGGYEQYF. The CDR3 DNA follows: TGTGCCACCAGCACCCGGGTTAGGACAGGGGGCTACGAGCAGTACTTC.

V usage is TRBV7-2 and J usage is TRBJ2-7; 8 bases align to TRBD2. Germline CDR1 is SGHTA and CDR2 is FQGNSA. With V trimmed by 3 bases and J by 0 bases, 4 bases remained unmatched. This CDR3 comprises 15 residues. CDR3 bases: TGTGCCAGCAGCTTCCTAGCGGGCGGCTCCTACGAGCAGTACTTC. It encodes CASSFLAGGSYEQYF.

The genes are TRBV9 and TRBJ2-2, with D perhaps TRBD2 (5 bases). The germline V gene has CDR1 SGDLS and CDR2 YYNGEE. Deletions cut 0 bases from V and 7 bases from J, with 10 bases between. The CDR3 spans 14 residues. The CDR3 DNA reads TGTGCCAGCAGCGTAGTACCGGCGGGCGGGGAGCTGTTTTTT. Translating gives CASSVVPAGGELFF.

V is TRBV18 and J is TRBJ2-1, with D maybe TRBD2 (6 bases). This CDR3 contains 13 residues. Germline loops: CDR1 KGHSH, CDR2 LQKENI. V was cut by 6 bases and J by 1 base, with 7 bases left in between. CDR3 sequence: CASSGTSYNEQFF. In nucleotides, the CDR3 is TGTGCCAGCTCCGGGACTTCCTACAATGAGCAGTTCTTC.

The rearrangement uses TRBV5-8 and TRBJ2-5; TRBD1 matches at 8 bases. Germline assignment: CDR1 SGHTS and CDR2 YDEGEE. The CDR3 sequence is 14 residues long. The junction had 6 bases not matched to a gene; V was cut back by 5 bases and J by 3 bases. The CDR3, as DNA: TGTGCCAGCAGTCCAGGACAGGGCGAAGAGACCCAGTACTTC. This codes for CASSPGQGEETQYF. The full variable domain, its missing parts supplied by reference TRBV5-8 and TRBJ2-5, is EAGVTQSPTHLIKTRGQQATLRCSPISGHTSVYWYQQALGLGLQFLLWYDEGEERNRGNFPPRFSGRQFPNYSSELNVNALELEDSALYLCASSPGQGEETQYFGPGTRLLVL.

This clone came up a few times. The chain is built from TRBV10-3 and TRBJ2-1, with D possibly matching TRBD2 (6 bases). Trimming left V 10 bases short and J 4 bases short, with 20 bases between. Per germline, CDR1 ENHRY and CDR2 SYGVKD. CDR3 length: 15 residues. The CDR3 DNA follows: TGTGCCACGCAGACTAGTCGTGTGCAGTACAATGAGCAGTTCTTC. Translated, it gives CATQTSRVQYNEQFF.

This chain uses TRBV12-3 or TRBV12-4 with TRBJ2-7, with 12 nucleotides matching TRBD2. There are 13 residues in the CDR3. V was clipped by 6 bases and J by 7 bases; unmatched bases: 4. Here the CDR3 reads CASRETSGSEQYF. The CDR3, as DNA: TGTGCCAGCAGAGAGACTAGCGGGAGTGAGCAGTACTTC.

This clone was counted between two and nine times. Different DNA sequences within this sample yield the same CDR3. V and J are TRBV25-1 and TRBJ2-2; a possible D gene is TRBD1 (5 bases). Trimming took 0 bases from V and 3 from J, leaving 5 bases between them. Germline CDR1 is MGHDK and CDR2 is SYGVNS. The CDR3 spans 14 residues. This CDR3 reads CASSEYRDTGELFF. The CDR3 DNA is TGTGCCAGCAGTGAATACAGGGACACCGGGGAGCTGTTTTTT.

This clone has only one observation. This sequence joins TRBV7-2 and TRBJ2-5; possibly TRBD2 for D (6 bases). This CDR3 spans 15 amino acids. The ends were cut back, 5 bases at V and 5 bases at J, with 18 bases in the middle. Germline loops: CDR1 SGHTA, CDR2 FQGNSA. The CDR3 here is CASSPPGAGRETQYF. The CDR3 DNA is TGTGCCAGCAGCCCCCCGGGTGCAGGGAGGGAGACCCAGTACTTC.

In this sample, this clone turned up a few times. This chain joins TRBV27 and TRBJ1-6, with D perhaps TRBD1 (5 bases). Germline CDR1 MNHEY, CDR2 SMNVEV (reference sequence). V was cut by 11 bases and J by 7 bases, with 9 bases left in between. The CDR3 spans 11 residues. The CDR3 here is CAAGGNSPLHF. DNA for the CDR3: TGTGCCGCCGGGGGGAATTCACCCCTCCACTTT.

In this sample, this clone turned up once. The chain has TRBV28 and TRBJ2-5, with D possibly TRBD2 on 5 matching bases. Trimming took 3 bases from V and 5 from J, leaving 16 bases between them. This CDR3 has 15 residues. Per germline, CDR1 MDHEN and CDR2 SYDVKM. This CDR3 is CASSFRLGPGETQYF. DNA for the CDR3: TGTGCCAGCAGTTTCCGTTTGGGCCCGGGGGAGACCCAGTACTTC.

The chain combines TRBV24-1 with TRBJ1-1; 7 bases map to TRBD1. V lost 4 bases to trimming and J lost 1 base; unmatched junction nucleotides: 8. The CDR3 has 16 amino acids. Germline V lookup: CDR1 KGHDR, CDR2 SFDVKD. CDR3 in amino acids: CATSEGDSRTNTEAFF. Here the CDR3 DNA reads TGTGCCACCAGTGAAGGGGACAGCCGAACGAACACTGAAGCTTTCTTT.

This clone was detected a few times. The V gene is TRBV11-3, the J gene TRBJ1-5, with TRBD1 matching over 8 bases. CDR3 length: 13 amino acids. Trimming cost V 5 bases and J 6 bases; bases outside gene matches: 3. From germline, CDR1 is SGHNT and CDR2 YENEEA. For the CDR3, the DNA is TGTGCCAGCAGCCGGACAGGGTTTCAGCCCCAGCATTTT. The encoded protein is CASSRTGFQPQHF. The full variable domain, completed using reference TRBV11-3 and TRBJ1-5, is EAGVVQSPRYKIIEKKQPVAFWCNPISGHNTLYWYLQNLGQGPELLIRYENEEAVDDSQLPKDRFSAERLKGVDSTLKIQPAELGDSAVYLCASSRTGFQPQHFGDGTRLSIL.

The chain employs TRBV5-5 and TRBJ2-7; D might be TRBD2 (6 bases). The V gene's germline CDR1 is SGHKS and CDR2 YYEKEE (reference sequence). With 3 bases removed from V and 5 bases from J, the gap between germline ends came to 12 bases. The CDR3 consists of 13 residues. CDR3: CASSYWGVDEQYF. Here the CDR3 DNA reads TGTGCCAGCAGCTATTGGGGGGTCGACGAGCAGTACTTC.

CDR3 sequence (DNA): TGTGCCAGCAGCTTCGGGACTAGCGGAGCCTTAAGCTCCTACGAGCAGTACTTC. It codes for CASSFGTSGALSSYEQYF. The chain joins TRBV5-6 to TRBJ2-7; 11 nucleotides align to TRBD2. The germline V gene has CDR1 SGHDT and CDR2 YYEEEE. V was clipped by 2 bases and J by 0 bases; unmatched bases: 10. The CDR3 length is 18 residues.

This clone was seen a handful of times. V gene TRBV30 combines with J gene TRBJ2-3; TRBD2 agrees at 12 bases. Germline values: CDR1 GTSNPN, CDR2 SVGIG (reference sequence). CDR3 length equals 15 residues. Trimming removed 5 bases from V and 4 bases from J; junction bases left unmatched: 7. CDR3 coding DNA: TGTGCCTGGGGAGGGACTAGCGGGTACTCAGATACGCAGTATTTT. Amino acid sequence: CAWGGTSGYSDTQYF.

This chain uses TRBV5-1 with TRBJ2-5; 8 bases match TRBD2. Germline V gene sequence: CDR1 SGHRS, CDR2 YFSETQ. This CDR3 has 15 amino acids. V was pared by 0 bases and J by 6 bases, with 7 bases of the junction left unmatched. The CDR3 spells CASSLDAGGPKTQYF. The CDR3 DNA follows: TGCGCCAGCAGCTTGGACGCGGGAGGACCCAAGACCCAGTACTTC. The full variable domain, rest sourced from reference TRBV5-1 and TRBJ2-5, is KAGVTQTPRYLIKTRGQQVTLSCSPISGHRSVSWYQQTPGQGLQFLFEYFSETQRNKGNFPGRFSGRQFSNSRSEMNVSTLELGDSALYLCASSLDAGGPKTQYFGPGTRLLVL.

The V and J genes are TRBV10-3 and TRBJ1-4; no clear D gene. V lost 4 bases and J 0 bases, leaving 9 bases between the germline ends. Germline loops: CDR1 ENHRY, CDR2 SYGVKD. This CDR3 is 15 amino acids long. CDR3 sequence: CAISAGQTTNEKLFF. In DNA form, the CDR3 reads TGTGCCATCAGTGCTGGGCAGACAACTAATGAAAAACTGTTTTTT.

The V and J genes are TRBV6-5 and TRBJ1-4, with D maybe TRBD1 (5 bases). This CDR3 region has 14 residues. The germline CDR1 and CDR2 sequences are MNHEY and SVGAGI. The ends were cut back, 5 bases at V and 7 bases at J, with 14 bases in the middle. DNA of the CDR3: TGTGCCAGCAGTCCAGGGTGGCCCCCTGAAAAACTGTTTTTT. It specifies CASSPGWPPEKLFF.

The genes are TRBV2 and TRBJ2-7; TRBD1 agrees at 9 bases. V lost 6 bases, J lost 4 bases, and 10 bases stayed unmatched. The CDR3 is made up of 15 amino acids. CDR1 and CDR2 (germline): SNHLY, FYNNEI. CDR3 amino acids: CASRGATGGGYEQYF. The CDR3 DNA is TGTGCCAGCAGGGGGGCGACAGGGGGAGGTTACGAGCAGTACTTC.